This T cell receptor beta chain emerged from a study of identical twins. This CDR3 has 13 residues. Trimming stripped 3 bases from V and 2 bases from J, with 7 bases between. In its sample, this clonotype was seen many times. One entry per CDR3 protein results from TCRdb running MiXCR on the 5' RACE reads. The profile shows 350,000 to 400,000 distinct CDR3 sequences, approximately 8.7% of them singletons. The chain recombines TRBV12-3 or TRBV12-4 with TRBJ1-2; D is unresolved. This TCR came from a woman aged 45-65 years in good health. Sequencing input: naive T cells sorted from blood. The CDR3 DNA reads as TGTGCCAGCAGTTTCGACGGAAACTATGGCTACACCTTC. It specifies CASSFDGNYGYTF.